Following are 3 T cell receptor beta chains from one sample sequenced in a study of Graves' ophthalmopathy and Graves' hyperthyroidism. RNA transcripts were the template, and TCR beta CDR3 regions were amplified from them. Amplification began with first-round RT-PCR using HTBI primers, then second-round multiplex PCR was performed. Each CDR3 protein is one row after TCRdb ran MiXCR on the multiplex PCR reads. The sample holds 600,000 to 650,000 distinct CDR3 sequences, 22% seen once. The sequenced material came from peripheral blood. These receptors were obtained from a woman aged 18 to 35 with stable Graves' hyperthyroidism. Some clones in this sample may be carry-over from other donors' samples.

This chain links TRBV28 with TRBJ2-7, with D perhaps given as TRBD1 or TRBD2 (5 bases each). Germline V gene data show CDR1 as MDHEN and CDR2 as SYDVKM. Trimming took 5 bases from V and 5 from J, leaving 13 bases between them. This CDR3 region has 13 residues. The CDR3 nucleotides read TGTGCCAGCAGTCCCCGGGACGTAAACGAGCAGTACTTC. It yields the protein CASSPRDVNEQYF.

This clonotype was recorded at least ten times. The genes are TRBV7-3 and TRBJ1-1; TRBD1 might be the D (6 bases). The CDR3 is 14 residues long. Germline V gene data show CDR1 as SGHTA and CDR2 as FQGTGA. V lost 4 bases to trimming and J lost 3 bases, with 12 bases between them. CDR3 bases: TGTGCCAGCAGCTCGGGGGCGCGTGACACTGAAGCTTTCTTT. The encoded protein is CASSSGARDTEAFF.

This clonotype has just one count. A much larger clonotype is one base distant, so this may be a read error. The chain has TRBV20-1 and TRBJ2-7, with a weak D call TRBD1 (6 bases). Trimming left V 5 bases short and J 4 bases short, with 9 bases between. CDR3 length: 11 amino acids. CDR1 DFQATT and CDR2 SNEGSKA come from the germline V gene (reference sequence). The CDR3 bases are TGCAGTGCTGACGGACAGTACGAGCAGTACTTC. Its protein product is CSADGQYEQYF.